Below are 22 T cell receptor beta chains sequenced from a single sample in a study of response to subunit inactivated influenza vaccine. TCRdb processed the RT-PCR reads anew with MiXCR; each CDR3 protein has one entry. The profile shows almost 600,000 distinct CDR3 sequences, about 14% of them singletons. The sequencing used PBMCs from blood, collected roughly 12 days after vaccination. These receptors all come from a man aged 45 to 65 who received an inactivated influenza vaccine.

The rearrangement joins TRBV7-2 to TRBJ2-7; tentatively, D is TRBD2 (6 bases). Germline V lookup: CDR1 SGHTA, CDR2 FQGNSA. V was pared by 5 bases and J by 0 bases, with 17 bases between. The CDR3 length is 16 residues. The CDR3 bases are TGTGCCAGCAGCCTCCTGACCCACGGGGGCTCCTACGAGCAGTACTTC. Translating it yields CASSLLTHGGSYEQYF.

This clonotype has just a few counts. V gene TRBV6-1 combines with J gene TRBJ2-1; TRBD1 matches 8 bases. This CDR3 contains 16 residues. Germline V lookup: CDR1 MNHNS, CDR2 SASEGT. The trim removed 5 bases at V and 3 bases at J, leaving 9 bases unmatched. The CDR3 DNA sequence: TGTGCCAGCAGTAAATACGGACAGGGTAACTACAATGAGCAGTTCTTC. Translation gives CASSKYGQGNYNEQFF.

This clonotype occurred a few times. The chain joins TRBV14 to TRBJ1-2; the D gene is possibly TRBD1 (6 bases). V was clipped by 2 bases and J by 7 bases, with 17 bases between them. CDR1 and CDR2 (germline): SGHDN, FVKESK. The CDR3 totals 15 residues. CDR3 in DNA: TGTGCCAGCAGCCAAATCCCAGGGGCCGGGGGTGGCTACACCTTC. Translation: CASSQIPGAGGGYTF.

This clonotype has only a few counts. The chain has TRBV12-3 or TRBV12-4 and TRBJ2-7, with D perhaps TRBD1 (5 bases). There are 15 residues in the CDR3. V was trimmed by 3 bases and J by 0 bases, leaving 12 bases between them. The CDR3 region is CASSFRGTRSYEQYF. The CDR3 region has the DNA TGTGCCAGCAGTTTTAGGGGCACGCGCTCCTACGAGCAGTACTTC.

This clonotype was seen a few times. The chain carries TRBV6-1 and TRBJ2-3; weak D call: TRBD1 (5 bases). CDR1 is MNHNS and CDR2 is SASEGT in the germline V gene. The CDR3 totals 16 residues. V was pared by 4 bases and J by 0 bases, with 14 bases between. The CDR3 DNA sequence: TGTGCCAGCAGTGGCCAGGGATGGGGAAGCACAGATACGCAGTATTTT. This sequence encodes CASSGQGWGSTDTQYF.

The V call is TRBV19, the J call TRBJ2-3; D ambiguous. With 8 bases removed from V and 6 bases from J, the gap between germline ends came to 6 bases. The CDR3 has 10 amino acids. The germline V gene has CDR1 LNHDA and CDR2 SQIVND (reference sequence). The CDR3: CASDGDTQYF. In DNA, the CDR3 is TGTGCCAGTGACGGTGATACGCAGTATTTT.

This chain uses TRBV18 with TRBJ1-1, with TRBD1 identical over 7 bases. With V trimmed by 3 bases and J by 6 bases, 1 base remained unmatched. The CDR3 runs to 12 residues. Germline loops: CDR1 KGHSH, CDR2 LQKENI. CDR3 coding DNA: TGTGCCAGCTCACCGGGACAGTCTGAAGCTTTCTTT. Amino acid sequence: CASSPGQSEAFF.

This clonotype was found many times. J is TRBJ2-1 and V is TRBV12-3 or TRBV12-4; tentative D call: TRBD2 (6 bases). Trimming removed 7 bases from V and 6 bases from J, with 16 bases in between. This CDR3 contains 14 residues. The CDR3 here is CASTGTQRVNEQFF. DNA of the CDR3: TGTGCCAGCACGGGGACTCAACGGGTCAATGAGCAGTTCTTC.

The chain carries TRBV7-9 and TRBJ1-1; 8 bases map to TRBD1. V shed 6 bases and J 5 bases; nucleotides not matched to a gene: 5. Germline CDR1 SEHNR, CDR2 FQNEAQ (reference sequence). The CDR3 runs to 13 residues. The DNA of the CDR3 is TGTGCCAGCAGTTCGGACAGGGAAACTGAAGCTTTCTTT. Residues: CASSSDRETEAFF. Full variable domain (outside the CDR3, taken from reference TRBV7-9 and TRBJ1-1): DTGVSQNPRHKITKRGQNVTFRCDPISEHNRLYWYRQTLGQGPEFLTYFQNEAQLEKSRLLSDRFSAERPKGSFSTLEIQRTEQGDSAMYLCASSSDRETEAFFGQGTRLTVV.

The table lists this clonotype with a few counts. The CDR3 region has the DNA TGTGCCATCAGCCTCCGGGACAGACACAATGAGCAGTTCTTC. Amino acid sequence: CAISLRDRHNEQFF. V is TRBV10-3 and J is TRBJ2-1, with 7 nucleotides matching TRBD1. This CDR3 has 14 residues. Germline values: CDR1 ENHRY, CDR2 SYGVKD. The trim removed 6 bases at V and 5 bases at J, leaving 7 bases unmatched.

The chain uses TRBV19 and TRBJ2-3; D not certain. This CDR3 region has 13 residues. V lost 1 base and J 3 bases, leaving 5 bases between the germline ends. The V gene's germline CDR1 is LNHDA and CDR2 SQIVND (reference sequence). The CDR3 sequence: CASSIASTDTQYF. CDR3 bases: TGTGCCAGTAGTATAGCCAGTACAGATACGCAGTATTTT.

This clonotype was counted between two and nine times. This chain's CDR3 is CASVLRWASGRVADTQYF. The DNA for the CDR3 is TGTGCCAGCGTCCTCCGGTGGGCTAGCGGGAGAGTTGCAGATACGCAGTATTTT. This chain joins TRBV5-5 and TRBJ2-3, with 10 bases identical to TRBD2. J was trimmed by 4 bases and V by 7 bases; bases with no gene match: 18. The CDR3 sequence is 18 residues long. Germline CDR1 SGHKS, CDR2 YYEKEE (reference sequence).

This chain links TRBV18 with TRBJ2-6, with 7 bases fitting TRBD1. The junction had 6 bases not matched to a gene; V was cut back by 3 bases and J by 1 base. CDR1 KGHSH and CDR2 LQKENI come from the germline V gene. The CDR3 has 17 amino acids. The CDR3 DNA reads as TGTGCCAGCTCACCGTACTACAGGGGTTCTGGGGCCAACGTCCTGACTTTC. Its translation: CASSPYYRGSGANVLTF.

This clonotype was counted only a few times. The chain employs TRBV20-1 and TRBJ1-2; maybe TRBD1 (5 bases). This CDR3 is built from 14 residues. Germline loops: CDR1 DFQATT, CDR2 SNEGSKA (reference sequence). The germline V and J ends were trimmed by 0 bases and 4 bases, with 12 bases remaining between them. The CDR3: CSARDQGIPYGYTF. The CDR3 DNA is TGCAGTGCTAGAGACCAGGGTATCCCCTATGGCTACACCTTC.

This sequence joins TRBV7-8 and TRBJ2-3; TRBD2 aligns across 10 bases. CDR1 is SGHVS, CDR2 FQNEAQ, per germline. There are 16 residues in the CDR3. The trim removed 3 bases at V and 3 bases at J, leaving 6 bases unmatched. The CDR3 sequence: CASSFLSSGGTDTQYF. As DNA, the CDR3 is TGTGCCAGCAGCTTTCTATCTAGCGGGGGAACAGATACGCAGTATTTT. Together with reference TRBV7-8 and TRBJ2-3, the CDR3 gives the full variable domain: GAGVSQSPRYKVAKRGQDVALRCDPISGHVSLFWYQQALGQGPEFLTYFQNEAQLDKSGLPSDRFFAERPEGSVSTLKIQRTQQEDSAVYLCASSFLSSGGTDTQYFGPGTRLTVL.

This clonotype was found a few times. This CDR3 is CASSLGSLGFGYTF. The DNA of the CDR3 is TGTGCCAGCAGCTTAGGATCCTTAGGATTCGGCTACACCTTC. V gene TRBV11-2 combines with J gene TRBJ1-2; D is ambiguous. This CDR3 is 14 amino acids long. The germline CDR1 and CDR2 sequences are SGHAT and FQNNGV. The V end lost 1 base, the J end lost 8 bases, and 14 bases lay between the germline ends.

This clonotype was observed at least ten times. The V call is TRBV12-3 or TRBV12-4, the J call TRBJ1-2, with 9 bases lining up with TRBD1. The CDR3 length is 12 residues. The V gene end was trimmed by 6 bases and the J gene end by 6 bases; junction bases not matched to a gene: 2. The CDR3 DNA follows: TGTGCCAGCAGCGGGACAGGGCATGGCTACACCTTC. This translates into CASSGTGHGYTF.

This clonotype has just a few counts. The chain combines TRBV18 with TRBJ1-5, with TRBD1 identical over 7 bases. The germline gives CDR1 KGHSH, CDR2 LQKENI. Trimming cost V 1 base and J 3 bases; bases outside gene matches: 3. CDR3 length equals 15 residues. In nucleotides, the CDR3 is TGTGCCAGCTCACCACGGACAGGATTCAATCAGCCCCAGCATTTT. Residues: CASSPRTGFNQPQHF. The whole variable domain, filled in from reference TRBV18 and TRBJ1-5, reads NAGVMQNPRHLVRRRGQEARLRCSPMKGHSHVYWYRQLPEEGLKFMVYLQKENIIDESGMPKERFSAEFPKEGPSILRIQQVVRGDSAAYFCASSPRTGFNQPQHFGDGTRLSIL.

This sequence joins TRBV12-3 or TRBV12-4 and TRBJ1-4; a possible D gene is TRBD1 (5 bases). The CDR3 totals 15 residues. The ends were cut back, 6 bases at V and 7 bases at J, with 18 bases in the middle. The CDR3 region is CASRDLTVFSEKLFF. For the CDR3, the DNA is TGTGCCAGCAGAGACCTGACAGTCTTCAGTGAAAAACTGTTTTTT.

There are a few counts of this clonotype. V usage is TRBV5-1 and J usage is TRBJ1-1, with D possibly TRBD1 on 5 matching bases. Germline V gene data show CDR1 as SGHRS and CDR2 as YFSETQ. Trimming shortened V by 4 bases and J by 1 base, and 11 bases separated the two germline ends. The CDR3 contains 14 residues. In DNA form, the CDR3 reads TGCGCCAGCAGCCAAAACCAGGGGAACACTGAAGCTTTCTTT. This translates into CASSQNQGNTEAFF.

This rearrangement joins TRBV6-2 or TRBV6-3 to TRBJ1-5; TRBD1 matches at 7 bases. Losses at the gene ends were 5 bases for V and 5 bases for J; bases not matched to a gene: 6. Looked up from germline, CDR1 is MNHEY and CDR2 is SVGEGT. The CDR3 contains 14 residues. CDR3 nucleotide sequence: TGTGCCAGCAGTCGAGGGGGCGCAGATCAGCCCCAGCATTTT. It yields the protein CASSRGGADQPQHF.

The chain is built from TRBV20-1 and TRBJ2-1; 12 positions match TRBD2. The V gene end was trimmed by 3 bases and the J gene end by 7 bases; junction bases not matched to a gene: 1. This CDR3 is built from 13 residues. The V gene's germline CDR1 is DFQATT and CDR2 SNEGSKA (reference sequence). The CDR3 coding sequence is TGCAGTGCTAGTACTAGCGGGAGGAATGAGCAGTTCTTC. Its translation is CSASTSGRNEQFF.